The 12 T cell receptor beta chains reported below all come from one sample, sequenced in a study of shared clonotypes between healthy human individuals. Profiled with immunoSEQ multiplex PCR; TCRdb holds only in-frame clones, not every one. Counted here are almost 750,000 clones, around 70% occurring once; the ten biggest clones make up less than 2%. The sequenced material came from memory CD4+ T cells sorted from blood. Described subset: CD45RA-negative fraction. The receptors derive from a woman in her 30s in good health.

The J gene is TRBJ2-1, the V gene TRBV18; D is perhaps TRBD2 (5 bases). CDR1 and CDR2 from the germline V gene are KGHSH and LQKENI. V dropped 3 bases and J dropped 1 base, with 10 bases sitting between them. The CDR3 consists of 15 residues. In nucleotides, the CDR3 is TGTGCCAGCTCACCCCGGACTTTTTCCTACAATGAGCAGTTCTTC. Translated: CASSPRTFSYNEQFF.

CDR3 bases: TGTGCCAGCAGCCAAGATAGGAGGGAGTGGGACGAGCAGTACTTC. Translation: CASSQDRREWDEQYF. V and J are TRBV4-2 and TRBJ2-7, with D maybe TRBD2 (6 bases). Germline V gives CDR1 LGHNA, CDR2 YNFKEQ. Trimming stripped 0 bases from V and 5 bases from J, with 14 bases between. The CDR3 contains 15 residues.

The rearrangement joins TRBV6-5 to TRBJ2-2; D is perhaps TRBD2 (5 bases). V was cut by 2 bases and J by 5 bases, with 6 bases left in between. The V gene's germline CDR1 is MNHEY and CDR2 SVGAGI. The CDR3 runs to 13 residues. CDR3 loop: CASSYRETGELFF. The CDR3 region has the DNA TGTGCCAGCAGTTACAGGGAGACCGGGGAGCTGTTTTTT.

CDR3 nucleotide sequence: TGTGCCAGCAGCGCTATTAGGGGTAGTACTGAAGCTTTCTTT. Its protein is CASSAIRGSTEAFF. The J gene is TRBJ1-1, the V gene TRBV7-6, with D perhaps matching TRBD1 (5 bases). Germline V gene lookup returns CDR1 SGHVS and CDR2 FNYEAQ. The CDR3 covers 14 residues. The ends were cut back, 5 bases at V and 5 bases at J, with 15 bases in the middle.

J is TRBJ1-1 and V is TRBV16; D ambiguous. Germline-derived CDR1 and CDR2 are KGHSY and FQNENV. The V end was cut by 2 bases, the J end by 6 bases, with 13 bases between. This CDR3 is 14 amino acids long. The CDR3 DNA reads as TGTGCCAGCAGCCAAAGCCTGCCGGTCCCTGAAGCTTTCTTT. Its translation: CASSQSLPVPEAFF.

The chain joins TRBV14 to TRBJ1-2, with D possibly matching TRBD1 (6 bases). The CDR3 length is 15 residues. Germline assignment: CDR1 SGHDN and CDR2 FVKESK. The V end lost 0 bases, the J end lost 4 bases, and 12 bases lay between the germline ends. CDR3 loop: CASSQDRVQGYGYTF. In DNA form, the CDR3 reads TGTGCCAGCAGCCAAGATCGCGTACAGGGCTATGGCTACACCTTC. The variable domain in full, completed from reference TRBV14 and TRBJ1-2, reads EAGVTQFPSHSVIEKGQTVTLRCDPISGHDNLYWYRRVMGKEIKFLLHFVKESKQDESGMPNNRFLAERTGGTYSTLKVQPAELEDSGVYFCASSQDRVQGYGYTFGSGTRLTVV.

Points on this clone: A single base separates this from a much larger clone, so it may be a read error. Other DNA sequences within the sample encode an identical CDR3. The gene calls are TRBV2 and TRBJ2-1, with 12 bases that match TRBD2. J gave up 6 bases and V 5 bases, and 2 bases lay outside the gene matches. CDR3 length equals 14 residues. CDR1 is SNHLY and CDR2 is FYNNEI in the germline V gene. CDR3 nucleotide sequence: TGTGCCAGCAGTAGACTAGCGGGAGTCAATGAGCAGTTCTTC. Translating gives CASSRLAGVNEQFF.

The V call is TRBV5-1, the J call TRBJ2-1; TRBD2 matches at 12 bases. The CDR3 has 16 amino acids. CDR1 is SGHRS, CDR2 YFSETQ, per germline. Trimming removed 4 bases from V and 6 bases from J; junction bases left unmatched: 8. This CDR3 reads CASSPLAGGPPNEQFF. In DNA, the CDR3 is TGCGCCAGCAGCCCTCTAGCGGGAGGGCCCCCCAATGAGCAGTTCTTC.

The V gene is TRBV7-8, the J gene TRBJ1-5; perhaps TRBD1 as D (5 bases). V was shortened by 5 bases and J by 6 bases, with 14 bases between the two germline ends. In germline, CDR1 is SGHVS, CDR2 FQNEAQ. The CDR3 is 14 amino acids. This CDR3 reads CASSRGREAQPQHF. CDR3 nucleotides: TGTGCCAGCAGCCGGGGCAGGGAGGCTCAGCCCCAGCATTTT.

This clone was counted a few times. This rearrangement joins TRBV5-4 to TRBJ2-3, with D tentatively TRBD1 or TRBD2 (5 bases each). V was clipped by 2 bases and J by 6 bases, with 16 bases between them. The CDR3 is 15 residues long. CDR1 SGHNT and CDR2 YYREEE come from the germline V gene (reference sequence). This CDR3 is CASSLGAPPGDTQYF. Here the CDR3 DNA reads TGTGCCAGCAGCTTAGGGGCACCGCCGGGGGATACGCAGTATTTT.

This clone was observed a handful of times. The chain is built from TRBV19 and TRBJ2-7; 7 nucleotides line up with TRBD1. V lost 5 bases to trimming and J lost 7 bases; unmatched junction nucleotides: 5. The germline gives CDR1 LNHDA, CDR2 SQIVND (reference sequence). This CDR3 is built from 12 residues. This CDR3 is CASSFQQGEQYF. CDR3 in DNA: TGTGCCAGTAGTTTCCAACAGGGGGAGCAGTACTTC.

V and J are TRBV18 and TRBJ1-5; possibly TRBD1 for D (5 bases). Looked up from germline, CDR1 is KGHSH and CDR2 is LQKENI. This CDR3 contains 15 residues. V shed 3 bases and J shed 3 bases, with 12 bases lying between them. In nucleotides, the CDR3 is TGTGCCAGCTCACCGGGCGGGGCCCTCAATCAGCCCCAGCATTTT. This translates into CASSPGGALNQPQHF.